This T cell receptor beta chain was sequenced during a study of CD8 T cells in ankylosing spondylitis. General study points: According to the report, clones linked to the disease were significantly enriched in matched synovial fluid samples taken from ankylosing spondylitis patients.

Germline V lookup: CDR1 ENHRY, CDR2 SYGVKD. This CDR3 is built from 14 residues. Trimming shortened V by 3 bases and J by 0 bases, and 6 bases separated the two germline ends. A single record per CDR3 protein comes from TCRdb applying MiXCR to the 5' RACE reads. The sample has under 250,000 distinct CDR3 sequences, about 30% seen once. This clonotype was seen a handful of times. What it binds is unknown. This chain connects TRBV10-3 to TRBJ1-3, with a possible D match to TRBD1 (6 bases). Sequenced material: blood, either unsorted or a sorted T cell fraction (not recorded which). The clonotype originates from a male donor with ankylosing spondylitis or in good health (not recorded which). The CDR3 spells CAISDRGSGNTIYF. The CDR3 coding sequence is TGTGCCATCAGTGACAGGGGCTCTGGAAACACCATATATTTT.